The present entry profiles one T cell receptor beta chain with its context. The sample holds one count of this clone. The clone's antigen remains unknown. There are no base qualities to consult, and no much larger clone falls within one base. The sample belongs to a study of a mutant IDH1 vaccine in newly diagnosed glioma (dated by TCRdb to the early 2020s). For the wider study: Vaccination began 4-6 weeks after radiotherapy alone, or alongside temozolomide cycles in the chemotherapy-containing groups. Before enrollment, most patients had been given radiochemotherapy with temozolomide as standard therapy, while the rest had received either radiotherapy alone or temozolomide alone. For exploratory analyses, about 25 treated patients had longitudinal TCRB deep sequencing done wherever samples were available. Peripheral blood was collected at six visits: V03 (baseline), V05, V07, V10, V12 and V13. Visit V12 was the week-35 safety follow-up and visit V13 was the week-47 end of study. Of the 32 patients who were treated, about 62% were male and roughly 38% were female, and the mean age was around 43 years. Overall results and qualifications from the work: Selection of PBMC samples for TCRB deep sequencing was based on availability. According to the authors, sample limitations meant that analyses of patient blood samples could not be reproduced. Vaccine-induced immune responses across multiple MHC alleles were detected in roughly 94% of patients. Pseudoprogression seemed to be unrelated to changes in the top peripheral T cell clonotypes found by TCRB sequencing.

What the time point label conveys for this sample: week 47, end of study. A 20-mer mutant IDH1 peptide at 300 micrograms in Montanide made up each vaccine dose, which was injected subcutaneously together with topical imiquimod. Patients were given eight vaccinations, in weeks 1, 3, 5, 7, 11, 15, 19 and 23, which matched visits V03 through V10. The donors had newly diagnosed IDH1-mutant astrocytomas of WHO grade 3 or 4 that showed loss of nuclear ATRX. The samples were drawn from NOA16, a multicentre, single-arm, open-label phase I trial in Germany that tested a mutant IDH1 peptide vaccine in humans for the first time. Genomic DNA for TCRB sequencing was isolated from EDTA blood with the DNeasy Blood and Tissue Kit. Libraries were made using the immunoSEQ multiplex PCR assay. Following the manufacturer's protocol, the hsTCRB Kit was used to amplify rearranged TCR beta chain sequences. TCRB libraries were sequenced on an Illumina MiSeq. The study's processing was this. The proprietary platform of the kit vendor was used for demultiplexing, trimming and gene mapping. TCRdb took over this immuneACCESS table, retaining in-frame rearrangements with V and J assigned. Such tables are incomplete; in checked studies, under half of the missing clones stem from an unresolved V gene, and the remainder is unexplained. V and J calls and clone size are those listed in that table; D and trimming were worked out from the DNA. For this sample the table gives 50,000 to 65,000 clones, of which around 83% were detected only once. The ten largest clones add up to approximately 3.5% of the sample.

The specimen comprised PBMCs, sampled from a glioma patient whose treatment included an IDH1 peptide vaccine. This sequence originates from a woman in her 50s with glioma.

The CDR3 reads as follows: CASSLAGQVTYEQYF. The sequenced DNA is TGTGCCAGCAGCTTAGCGGGACAGGTGACTTACGAGCAGTACTTC. The chain is made from TRBV7-2 and TRBJ2-7; 8 middle bases align to TRBD1. Trimming leaves V shorter by 0 bases and J shorter by 4 bases, with the junction holding 5 bases beyond the gene matches. Counted from cysteine to phenylalanine, this CDR3 has 15 amino acids. Just the 45-base CDR3 DNA is kept, in frame starting at base 1. Based on the germline V gene, the CDR1 and CDR2 sequences are SGHTA and FQGNSA.